This T cell receptor beta chain was retrieved from a study of blood T cell repertoires in COVID-19. In the study overall: COVID-19 samples from acute and convalescent phases originated in the United States, Italy and Spain. PBMCs, B-cell-depleted T cells, or T cells were the source of the cDNA or gDNA that made up the material.

The germline V and J ends were trimmed by 3 bases and 1 base, with 12 bases remaining between them. Germline lookup yields CDR1 DFQATT and CDR2 SNEGSKA (reference sequence). CDR3 size: 14 residues. Authors' methods: Estimation of nucleated cell counts relied on the amplification of reference gene primers. TCRdb's copy holds only in-frame clones and misses some; the assay was immunoSEQ multiplex PCR. V and J calls and clone size come straight from that table; D and trimming were deduced from the DNA. The sample includes about 150,000 clones, roughly 82% of them seen just once. The sequence was collected from a human donor with acute or convalescent COVID-19. The donor label of this sample is uncertain. Sequenced: peripheral blood. This chain connects TRBV20-1 to TRBJ1-1; perhaps TRBD1 as D (6 bases). The CDR3 region is CSASGSRGNTEAFF. The CDR3, as DNA: TGCAGTGCTAGTGGGAGCAGGGGGAACACTGAAGCTTTCTTT.